Detailed here is one TCR beta chain. The CDR3 consists of 17 residues. The V and J ends lost 2 bases and 2 bases respectively, with 16 bases between them. CDR1 is MDHEN and CDR2 is SYDVKM in the germline V gene. These data belong to a study of blood T cell repertoires in COVID-19. TCRdb's table, derived via immunoSEQ multiplex PCR, lists solely in-frame clones and lacks some. The data hold a few hundred thousand clones, with 88% observed a single time. The chain links TRBV28 to TRBJ1-3, with a possible D match to TRBD1 (5 bases). The source is a woman between 25 and 40 years old with COVID-19, enrolled during active disease. The sequencing input was peripheral blood. The CDR3 bases are TGTGCCAGCAGTTTAGTATCCGGCGGGGACGCTGGAAACACCATATATTTT. It encodes CASSLVSGGDAGNTIYF.